This T cell receptor (beta chain) appears in the sequencing data of a study of OX40 agonist ivuxolimab in advanced cancers. Study-wide background: As their treatment, patients were administered ivuxolimab, an agonistic anti-OX40 (CD134) antibody. Dose-escalation patients suffered from hepatocellular carcinoma, melanoma, renal cell or head and neck cancer. From about 20 to 79 years was the age range, with a mean of 60 years, and about 83% were male.

The germline gives CDR1 KGHSH, CDR2 LQKENI. The CDR3 spans 13 residues. Trimming took 8 bases from V and 8 from J; bases not matched to a gene: 8. Sequenced by immunoSEQ multiplex PCR; TCRdb stores in-frame clones only, minus some. Of about 55,000 clones listed, approximately 81% are singletons. Only one count was recorded for this clone. This chain links TRBV18 with TRBJ2-1; 8 bases align to TRBD1. The sequences come from CD4+ or CD8+ T cells sorted from blood, collected in a trial of the OX40 agonist ivuxolimab. This TCR was sampled from an adult with an advanced solid tumor such as melanoma, head and neck, liver or kidney cancer. The CDR3 DNA sequence: TGTGCCAGCGTCGACAGGGGAGACGATGAGCAGTTCTTC. Residues: CASVDRGDDEQFF.